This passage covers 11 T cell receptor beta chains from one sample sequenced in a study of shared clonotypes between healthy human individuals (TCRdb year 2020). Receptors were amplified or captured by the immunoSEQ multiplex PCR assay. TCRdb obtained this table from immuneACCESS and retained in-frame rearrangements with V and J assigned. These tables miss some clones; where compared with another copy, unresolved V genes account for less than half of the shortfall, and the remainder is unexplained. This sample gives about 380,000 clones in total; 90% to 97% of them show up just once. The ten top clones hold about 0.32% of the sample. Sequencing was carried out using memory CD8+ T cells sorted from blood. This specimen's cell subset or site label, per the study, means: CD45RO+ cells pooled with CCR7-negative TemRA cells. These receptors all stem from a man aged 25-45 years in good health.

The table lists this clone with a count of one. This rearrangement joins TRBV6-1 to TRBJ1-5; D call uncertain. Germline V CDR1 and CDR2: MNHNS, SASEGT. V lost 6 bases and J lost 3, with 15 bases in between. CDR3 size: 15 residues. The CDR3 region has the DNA TGTGCCAGCAGAGAAACGGGGTATAACAATCAGCCCCAGCATTTT. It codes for CASRETGYNNQPQHF.

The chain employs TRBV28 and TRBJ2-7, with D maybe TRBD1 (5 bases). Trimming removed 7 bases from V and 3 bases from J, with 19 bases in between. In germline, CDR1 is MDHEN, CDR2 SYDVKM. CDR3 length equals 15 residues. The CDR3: CASISATVASYEQYF. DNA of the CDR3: TGTGCCAGCATCTCGGCGACAGTAGCAAGCTACGAGCAGTACTTC.

CDR3 sequence: CASSLDTAGTRSYEQYF. CDR3 DNA sequence: TGTGCCAGCAGCTTAGACACGGCGGGGACTAGGTCCTACGAGCAGTACTTC. The chain carries TRBV5-4 and TRBJ2-7; TRBD2 matches 8 bases. This CDR3 comprises 17 residues. Germline V lookup: CDR1 SGHNT, CDR2 YYREEE (reference sequence). Unmatched junction bases numbered 11, after V lost 2 bases and J lost 1 base. Filled out from reference TRBV5-4 and TRBJ2-7, the complete variable domain reads ETGVTQSPTHLIKTRGQQVTLRCSSQSGHNTVSWYQQALGQGPQFIFQYYREEENGRGNFPPRFSGLQFPNYSSELNVNALELDDSALYLCASSLDTAGTRSYEQYFGPGTRLTVT.

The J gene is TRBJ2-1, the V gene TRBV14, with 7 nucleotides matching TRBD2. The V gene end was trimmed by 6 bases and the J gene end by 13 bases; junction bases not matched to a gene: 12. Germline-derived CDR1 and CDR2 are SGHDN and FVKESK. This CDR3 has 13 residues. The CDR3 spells CASSSRGTKNQFF. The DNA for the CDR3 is TGTGCCAGCAGTTCCCGCGGGACTAAGAACCAGTTCTTC.

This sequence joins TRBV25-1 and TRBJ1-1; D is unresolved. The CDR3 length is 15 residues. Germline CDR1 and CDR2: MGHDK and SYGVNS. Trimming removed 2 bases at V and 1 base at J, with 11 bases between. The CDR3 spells CASSETLAANTEAFF. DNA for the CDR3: TGTGCCAGCAGTGAAACTCTGGCCGCGAACACTGAAGCTTTCTTT.

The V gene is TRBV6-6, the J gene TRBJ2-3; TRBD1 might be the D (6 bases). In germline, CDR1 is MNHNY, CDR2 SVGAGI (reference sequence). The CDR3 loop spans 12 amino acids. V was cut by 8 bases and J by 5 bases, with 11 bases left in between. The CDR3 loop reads CASGQGKDTQYF. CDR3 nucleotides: TGTGCCAGCGGGCAGGGGAAAGATACGCAGTATTTT.

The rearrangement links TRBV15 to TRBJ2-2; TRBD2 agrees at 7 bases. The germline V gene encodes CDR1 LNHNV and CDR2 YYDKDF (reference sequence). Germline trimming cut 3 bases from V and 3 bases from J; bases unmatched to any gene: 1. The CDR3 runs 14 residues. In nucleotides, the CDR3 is TGTGCCACCAGCAGGGGGGGGGACACCGGGGAGCTGTTTTTT. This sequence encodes CATSRGGDTGELFF.

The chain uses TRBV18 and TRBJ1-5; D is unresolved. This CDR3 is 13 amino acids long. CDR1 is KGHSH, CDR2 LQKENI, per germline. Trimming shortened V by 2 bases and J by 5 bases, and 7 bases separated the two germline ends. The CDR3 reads CASSPGEHQPQHF. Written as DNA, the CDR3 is TGTGCCAGCTCACCAGGGGAACATCAGCCCCAGCATTTT.

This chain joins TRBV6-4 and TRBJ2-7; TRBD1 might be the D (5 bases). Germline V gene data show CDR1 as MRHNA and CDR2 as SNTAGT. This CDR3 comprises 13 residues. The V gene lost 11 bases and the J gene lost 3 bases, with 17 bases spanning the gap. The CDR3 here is CAPTAGKGYEQYF. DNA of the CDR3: TGTGCCCCCACGGCAGGGAAGGGCTACGAGCAGTACTTC.

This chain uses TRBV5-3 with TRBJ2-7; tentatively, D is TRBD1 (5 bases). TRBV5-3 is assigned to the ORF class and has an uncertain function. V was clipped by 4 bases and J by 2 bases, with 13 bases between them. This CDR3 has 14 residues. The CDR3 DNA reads TGTGCCAGAAGCCCGCAGGGTTTAGCCTACGAGCAGTACTTC. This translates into CARSPQGLAYEQYF.

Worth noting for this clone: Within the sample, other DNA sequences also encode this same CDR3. CDR3 sequence (DNA): TGTGCCAGCAGGGGGACCGCGAGCTCCTACGAGCAGTACTTC. Translating it yields CASRGTASSYEQYF. The rearrangement joins TRBV28 to TRBJ2-7; D may be TRBD1 or TRBD2 (5 bases each). The CDR3 is 14 amino acids. Deletions cut 6 bases from V and 0 bases from J, with 12 bases between. CDR1 is MDHEN, CDR2 SYDVKM, per germline.